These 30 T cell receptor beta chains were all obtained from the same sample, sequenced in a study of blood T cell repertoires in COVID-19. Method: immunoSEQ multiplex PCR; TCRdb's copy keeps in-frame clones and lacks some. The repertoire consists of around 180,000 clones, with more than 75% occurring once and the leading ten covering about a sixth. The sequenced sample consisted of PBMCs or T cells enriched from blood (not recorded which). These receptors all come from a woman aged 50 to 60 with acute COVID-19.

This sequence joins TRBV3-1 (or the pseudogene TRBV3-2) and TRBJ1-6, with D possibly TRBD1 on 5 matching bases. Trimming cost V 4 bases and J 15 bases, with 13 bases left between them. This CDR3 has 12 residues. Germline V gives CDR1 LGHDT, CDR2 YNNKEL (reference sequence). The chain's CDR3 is CASSRGTYRLHF. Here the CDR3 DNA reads TGTGCCAGCAGCCGCGGGACCTATCGCCTCCACTTT.

CDR3: CASHHRSQGKETQYF. CDR3 bases: TGTGCCAGCCACCACAGATCGCAGGGCAAAGAGACCCAGTACTTC. V is TRBV6-5 and J is TRBJ2-5, with D perhaps matching TRBD1 (5 bases). Per germline, CDR1 MNHEY and CDR2 SVGAGI. V was cut by 8 bases and J by 3 bases, with 19 bases left in between. The CDR3 covers 15 residues.

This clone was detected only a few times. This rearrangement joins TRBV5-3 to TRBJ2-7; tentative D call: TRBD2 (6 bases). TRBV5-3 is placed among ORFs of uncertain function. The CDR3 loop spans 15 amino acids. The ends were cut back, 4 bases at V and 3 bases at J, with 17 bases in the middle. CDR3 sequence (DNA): TGTGCCAGAAGCGGCAGGCGGGGTGGGAACTACGAGCAGTACGTC. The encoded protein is CARSGRRGGNYEQYV.

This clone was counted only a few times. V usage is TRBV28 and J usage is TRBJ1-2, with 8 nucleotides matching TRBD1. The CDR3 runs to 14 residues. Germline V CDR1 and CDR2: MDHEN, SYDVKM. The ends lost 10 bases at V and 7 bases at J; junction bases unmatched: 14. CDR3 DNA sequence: TGTGCCACGGTAAAGGACAGGGTTAGAGGTGGCTACACCTTC. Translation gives CATVKDRVRGGYTF.

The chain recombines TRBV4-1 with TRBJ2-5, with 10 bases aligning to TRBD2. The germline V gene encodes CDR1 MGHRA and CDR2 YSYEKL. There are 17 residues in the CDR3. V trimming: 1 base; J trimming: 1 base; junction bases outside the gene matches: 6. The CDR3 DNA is TGCGCCAGCAGCCAAGGGACTAGCGGAGGGAGCCAAGAGACCCAGTACTTC. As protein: CASSQGTSGGSQETQYF.

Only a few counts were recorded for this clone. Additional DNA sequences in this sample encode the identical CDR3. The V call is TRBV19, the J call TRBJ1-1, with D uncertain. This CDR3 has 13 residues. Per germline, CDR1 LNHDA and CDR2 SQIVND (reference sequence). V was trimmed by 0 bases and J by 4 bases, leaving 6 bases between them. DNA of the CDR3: TGTGCCAGTAGTATAGATCGCGCCACTGAAGCTTTCTTT. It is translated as CASSIDRATEAFF.

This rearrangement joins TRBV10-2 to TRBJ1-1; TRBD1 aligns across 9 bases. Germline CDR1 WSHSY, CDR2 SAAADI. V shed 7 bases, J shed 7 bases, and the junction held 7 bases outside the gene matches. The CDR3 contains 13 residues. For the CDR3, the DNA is TGCGCCAGCATGGGACAGGGCAGGGATGAAGCTTTCTTT. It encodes CASMGQGRDEAFF.

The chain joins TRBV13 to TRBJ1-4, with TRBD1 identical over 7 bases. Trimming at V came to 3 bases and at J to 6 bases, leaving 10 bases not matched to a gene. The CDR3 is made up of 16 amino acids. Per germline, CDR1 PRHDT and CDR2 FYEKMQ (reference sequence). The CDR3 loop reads CASSFRGQESYEKLFF. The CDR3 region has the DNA TGTGCCAGCAGCTTTAGGGGGCAAGAGAGTTATGAAAAACTGTTTTTT. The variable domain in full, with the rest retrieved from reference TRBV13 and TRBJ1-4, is AAGVIQSPRHLIKEKRETATLKCYPIPRHDTVYWYQQGPGQDPQFLISFYEKMQSDKGSIPDRFSAQQFSDYHSELNMSSLELGDSALYFCASSFRGQESYEKLFFGSGTQLSVL.

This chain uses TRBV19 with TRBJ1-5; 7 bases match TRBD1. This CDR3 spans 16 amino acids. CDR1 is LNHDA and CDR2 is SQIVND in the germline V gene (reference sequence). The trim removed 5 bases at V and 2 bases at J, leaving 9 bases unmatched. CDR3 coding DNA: TGTGCCAGTAGTCTCGCCGGACAGGTTGGCAATCAGCCCCAGCATTTT. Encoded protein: CASSLAGQVGNQPQHF. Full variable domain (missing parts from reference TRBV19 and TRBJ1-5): DGGITQSPKYLFRKEGQNVTLSCEQNLNHDAMYWYRQDPGQGLRLIYYSQIVNDFQKGDIAEGYSVSREKKESFPLTVTSAQKNPTAFYLCASSLAGQVGNQPQHFGDGTRLSIL.

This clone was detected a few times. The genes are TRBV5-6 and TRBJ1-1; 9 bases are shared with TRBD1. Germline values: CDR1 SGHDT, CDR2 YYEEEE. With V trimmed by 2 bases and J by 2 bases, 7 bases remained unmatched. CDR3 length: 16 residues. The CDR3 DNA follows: TGTGCCAGCAGCTTTCTGGGGACAGGGAGAAACACTGAAGCTTTCTTT. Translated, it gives CASSFLGTGRNTEAFF.

The CDR3 region is CASSSGSTEAFF. CDR3 coding DNA: TGTGCCAGCAGTAGTGGTTCCACTGAAGCTTTCTTT. The rearrangement links TRBV9 to TRBJ1-1; no definite D call. Germline V gene data show CDR1 as SGDLS and CDR2 as YYNGEE. Trimming left V 5 bases short and J 4 bases short, with 9 bases between. The CDR3 has 12 residues. Based on the CDR3 plus reference TRBV9 and TRBJ1-1, the full variable domain is DSGVTQTPKHLITATGQRVTLRCSPRSGDLSVYWYQQSLDQGLQFLIQYYNGEERAKGNILERFSAQQFPDLHSELNLSSLELGDSALYFCASSSGSTEAFFGQGTRLTVV.

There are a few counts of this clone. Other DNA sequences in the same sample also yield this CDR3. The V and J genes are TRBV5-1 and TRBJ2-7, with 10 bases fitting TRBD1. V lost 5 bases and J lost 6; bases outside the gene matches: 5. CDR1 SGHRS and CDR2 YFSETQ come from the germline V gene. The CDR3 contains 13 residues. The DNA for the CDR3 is TGCGCCAGCAGTCTGACAGGGGGCGGCGAGCAGTACGTC. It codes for CASSLTGGGEQYV.

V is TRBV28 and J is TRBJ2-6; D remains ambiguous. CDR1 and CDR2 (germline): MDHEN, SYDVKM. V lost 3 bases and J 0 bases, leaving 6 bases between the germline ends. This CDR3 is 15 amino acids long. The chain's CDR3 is CASSFASSGANVLTF. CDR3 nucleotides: TGTGCCAGCAGTTTCGCTAGCTCTGGGGCCAACGTCCTGACTTTC.

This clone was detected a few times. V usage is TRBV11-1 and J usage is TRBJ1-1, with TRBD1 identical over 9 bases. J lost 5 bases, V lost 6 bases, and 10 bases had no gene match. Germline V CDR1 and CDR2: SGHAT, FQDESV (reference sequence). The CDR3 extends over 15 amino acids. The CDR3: CASRPSGTGPTEAFF. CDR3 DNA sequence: TGTGCCAGCAGACCATCAGGGACAGGGCCGACTGAAGCTTTCTTT. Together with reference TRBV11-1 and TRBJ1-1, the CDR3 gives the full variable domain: EAEVAQSPRYKITEKSQAVAFWCDPISGHATLYWYRQILGQGPELLVQFQDESVVDDSQLPKDRFSAERLKGVDSTLKIQPAELGDSAMYLCASRPSGTGPTEAFFGQGTRLTVV.

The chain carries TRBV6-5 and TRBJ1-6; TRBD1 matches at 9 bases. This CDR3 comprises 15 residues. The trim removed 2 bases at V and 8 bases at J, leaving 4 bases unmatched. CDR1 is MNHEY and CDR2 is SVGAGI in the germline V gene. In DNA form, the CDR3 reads TGTGCCAGCAGTTACCTACGACAGGGGGATTCACCCCTCCACTTT. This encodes CASSYLRQGDSPLHF.

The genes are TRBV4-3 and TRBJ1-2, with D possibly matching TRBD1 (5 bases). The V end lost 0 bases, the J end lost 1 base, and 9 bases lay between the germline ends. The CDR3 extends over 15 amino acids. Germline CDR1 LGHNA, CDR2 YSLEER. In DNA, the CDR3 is TGCGCCAGCAGCCAAGACAGGGCCAGTAACTATGGCTACACCTTC. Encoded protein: CASSQDRASNYGYTF.

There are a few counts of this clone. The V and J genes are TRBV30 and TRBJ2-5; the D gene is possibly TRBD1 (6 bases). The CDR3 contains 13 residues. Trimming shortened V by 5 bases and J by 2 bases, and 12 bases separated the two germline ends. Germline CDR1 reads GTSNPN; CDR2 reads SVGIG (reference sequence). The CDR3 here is CAWGGQWQETQYF. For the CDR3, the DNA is TGTGCCTGGGGCGGACAGTGGCAAGAGACCCAGTACTTC.

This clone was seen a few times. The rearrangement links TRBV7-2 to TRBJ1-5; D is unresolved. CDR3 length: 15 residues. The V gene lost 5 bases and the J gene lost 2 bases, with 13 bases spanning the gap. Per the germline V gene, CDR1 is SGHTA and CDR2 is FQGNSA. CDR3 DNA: TGTGCCAGCAGCCCGACGGGTTTGGGCAATCAGCCCCAGCATTTT. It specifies CASSPTGLGNQPQHF.

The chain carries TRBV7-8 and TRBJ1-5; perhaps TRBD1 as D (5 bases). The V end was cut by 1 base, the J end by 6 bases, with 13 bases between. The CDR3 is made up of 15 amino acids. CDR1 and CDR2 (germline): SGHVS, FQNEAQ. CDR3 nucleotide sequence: TGTGCCAGCAGCTTAGTACAGGCCGGTACTCAGCCCCAGCATTTT. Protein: CASSLVQAGTQPQHF. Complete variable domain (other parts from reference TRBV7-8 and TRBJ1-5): GAGVSQSPRYKVAKRGQDVALRCDPISGHVSLFWYQQALGQGPEFLTYFQNEAQLDKSGLPSDRFFAERPEGSVSTLKIQRTQQEDSAVYLCASSLVQAGTQPQHFGDGTRLSIL.

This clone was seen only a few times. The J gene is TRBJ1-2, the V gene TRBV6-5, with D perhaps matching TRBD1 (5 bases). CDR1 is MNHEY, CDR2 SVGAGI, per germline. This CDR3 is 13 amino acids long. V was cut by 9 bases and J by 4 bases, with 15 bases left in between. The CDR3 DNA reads TGTGCCAGTCGGGGGGAATCCGGCTATGGCTACACCTTC. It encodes CASRGESGYGYTF.

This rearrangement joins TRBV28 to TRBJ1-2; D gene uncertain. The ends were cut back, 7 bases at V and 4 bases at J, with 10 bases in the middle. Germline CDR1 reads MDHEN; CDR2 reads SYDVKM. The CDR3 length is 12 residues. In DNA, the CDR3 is TGTGCCAGCATCGGCGGAACCTATGGCTACACCTTC. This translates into CASIGGTYGYTF.

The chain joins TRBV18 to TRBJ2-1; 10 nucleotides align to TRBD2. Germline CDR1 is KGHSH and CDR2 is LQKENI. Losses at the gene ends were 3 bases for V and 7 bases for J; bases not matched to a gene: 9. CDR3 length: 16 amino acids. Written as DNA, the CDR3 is TGTGCCAGCTCACCGTATGGAGCGGGGGGGCATAATGAGCAGTTCTTC. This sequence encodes CASSPYGAGGHNEQFF. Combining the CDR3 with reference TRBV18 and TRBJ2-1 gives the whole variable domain NAGVMQNPRHLVRRRGQEARLRCSPMKGHSHVYWYRQLPEEGLKFMVYLQKENIIDESGMPKERFSAEFPKEGPSILRIQQVVRGDSAAYFCASSPYGAGGHNEQFFGPGTRLTVL.

As DNA, the CDR3 is TGTGCCAGCAGCCCAGGGACAGGGGGAGATTCACCCCTCCACTTT. The encoded protein is CASSPGTGGDSPLHF. The rearrangement joins TRBV11-2 to TRBJ1-6, with 11 bases fitting TRBD1. Trimming at V came to 5 bases and at J to 8 bases, leaving 5 bases not matched to a gene. The CDR3 extends over 15 amino acids. In germline, CDR1 is SGHAT, CDR2 FQNNGV.

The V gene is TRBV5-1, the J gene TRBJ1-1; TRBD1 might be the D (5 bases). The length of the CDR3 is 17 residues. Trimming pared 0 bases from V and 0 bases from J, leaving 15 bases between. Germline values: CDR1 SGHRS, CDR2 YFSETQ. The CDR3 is CASSLGITGLMNTEAFF. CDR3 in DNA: TGCGCCAGCAGCTTGGGTATTACAGGATTAATGAACACTGAAGCTTTCTTT.

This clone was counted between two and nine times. Written as DNA, the CDR3 is TGTGCCAGCAGCCGTAGACAGAGCCAGGACACTGAAGCTTTCTTT. This gives the protein CASSRRQSQDTEAFF. The gene calls are TRBV9 and TRBJ1-1; the D gene is possibly TRBD1 (5 bases). The germline V gene encodes CDR1 SGDLS and CDR2 YYNGEE. V was pared by 4 bases and J by 3 bases, with 16 bases between. The CDR3 has 15 residues.

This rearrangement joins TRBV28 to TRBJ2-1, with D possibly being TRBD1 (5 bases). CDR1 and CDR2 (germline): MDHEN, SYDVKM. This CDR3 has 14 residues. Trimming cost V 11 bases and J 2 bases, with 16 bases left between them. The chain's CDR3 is CAGKGHGPYNEQFF. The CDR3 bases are TGTGCCGGGAAGGGGCATGGACCCTACAATGAGCAGTTCTTC.

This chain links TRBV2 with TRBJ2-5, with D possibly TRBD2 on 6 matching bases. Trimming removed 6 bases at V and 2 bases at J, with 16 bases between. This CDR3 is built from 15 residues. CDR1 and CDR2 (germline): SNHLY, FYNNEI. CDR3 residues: CASSPLGTLQETQYF. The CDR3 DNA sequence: TGTGCCAGCAGCCCTCTGGGGACTTTACAAGAGACCCAGTACTTC.

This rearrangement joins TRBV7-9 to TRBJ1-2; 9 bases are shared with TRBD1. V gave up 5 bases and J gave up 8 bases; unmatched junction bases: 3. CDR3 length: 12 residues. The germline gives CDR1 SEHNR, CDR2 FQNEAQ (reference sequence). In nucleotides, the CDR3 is TGTGCCAGCAGCGACACAGGGGGCGGCTACACCTTC. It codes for CASSDTGGGYTF.

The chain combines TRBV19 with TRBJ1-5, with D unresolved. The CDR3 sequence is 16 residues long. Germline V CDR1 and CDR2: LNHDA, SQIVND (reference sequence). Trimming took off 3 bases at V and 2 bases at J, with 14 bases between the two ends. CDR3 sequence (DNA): TGTGCCAGTAGTATCTTTCCTGCCCGGGGCAATCAGCCCCAGCATTTT. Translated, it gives CASSIFPARGNQPQHF.

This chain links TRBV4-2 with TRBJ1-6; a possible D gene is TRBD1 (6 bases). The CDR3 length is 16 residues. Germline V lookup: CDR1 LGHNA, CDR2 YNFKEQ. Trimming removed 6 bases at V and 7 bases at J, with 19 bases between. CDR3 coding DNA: TGTGCCAGCAGGCAGGGGTGGGACAAGAAGAATTCACCCCTCCACTTT. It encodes CASRQGWDKKNSPLHF.